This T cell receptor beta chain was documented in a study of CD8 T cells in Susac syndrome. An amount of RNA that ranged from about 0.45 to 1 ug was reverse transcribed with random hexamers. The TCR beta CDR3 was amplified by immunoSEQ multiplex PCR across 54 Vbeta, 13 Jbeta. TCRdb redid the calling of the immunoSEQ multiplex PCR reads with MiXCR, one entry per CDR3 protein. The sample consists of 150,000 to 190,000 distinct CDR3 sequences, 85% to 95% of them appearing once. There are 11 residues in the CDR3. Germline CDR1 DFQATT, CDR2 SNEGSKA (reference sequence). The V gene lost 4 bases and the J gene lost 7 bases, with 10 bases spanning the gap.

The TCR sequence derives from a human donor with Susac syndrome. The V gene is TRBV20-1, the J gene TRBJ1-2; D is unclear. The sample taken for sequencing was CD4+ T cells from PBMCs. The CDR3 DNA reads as TGCAGTGCTACCCCGGATACTGGCTACACCTTC. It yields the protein CSATPDTGYTF.